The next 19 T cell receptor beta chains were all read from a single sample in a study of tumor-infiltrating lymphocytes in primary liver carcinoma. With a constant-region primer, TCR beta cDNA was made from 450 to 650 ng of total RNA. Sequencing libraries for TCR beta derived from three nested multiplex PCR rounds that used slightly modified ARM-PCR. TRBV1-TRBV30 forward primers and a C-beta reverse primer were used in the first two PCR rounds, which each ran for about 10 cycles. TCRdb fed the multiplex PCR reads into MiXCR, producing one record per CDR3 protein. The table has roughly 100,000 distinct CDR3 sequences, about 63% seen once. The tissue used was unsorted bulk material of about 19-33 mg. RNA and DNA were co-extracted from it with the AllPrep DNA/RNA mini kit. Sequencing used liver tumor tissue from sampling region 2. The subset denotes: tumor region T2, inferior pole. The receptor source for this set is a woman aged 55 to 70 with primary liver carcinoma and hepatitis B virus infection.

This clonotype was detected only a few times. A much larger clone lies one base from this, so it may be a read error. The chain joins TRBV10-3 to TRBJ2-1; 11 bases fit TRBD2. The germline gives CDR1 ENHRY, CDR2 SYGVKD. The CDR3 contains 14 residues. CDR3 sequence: CTIRELAGDNEQFF. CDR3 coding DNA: TGTACCATCAGGGAACTAGCGGGAGACAATGAGCAGTTCTTC.

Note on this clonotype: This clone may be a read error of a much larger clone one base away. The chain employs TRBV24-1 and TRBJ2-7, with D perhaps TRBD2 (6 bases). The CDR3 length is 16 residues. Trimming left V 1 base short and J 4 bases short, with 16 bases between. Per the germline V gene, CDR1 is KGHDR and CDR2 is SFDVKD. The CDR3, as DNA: TGTGCCACCAGTGATTTAGGCGGGAACAGTAGGTACGAGCAGTACTTC. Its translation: CATSDLGGNSRYEQYF.

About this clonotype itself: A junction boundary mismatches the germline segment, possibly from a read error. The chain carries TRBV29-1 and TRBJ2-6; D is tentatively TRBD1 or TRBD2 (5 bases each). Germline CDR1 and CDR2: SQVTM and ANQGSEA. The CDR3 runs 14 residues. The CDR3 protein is CSVDADSGADVLTF. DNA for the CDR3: TGTAGCGTTGATGCCGACTCTGGGGCCGACGTCCTGACTTTC. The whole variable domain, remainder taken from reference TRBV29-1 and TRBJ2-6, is SAVISQKPSRDICQRGTSLTIQCQVDSQVTMMFWYRQQPGQSLTLIATANQGSEATYESGFVIDKFPISRPNLTFSTLTVSNMSPEDSSIYLCSVDADSGADVLTFGAGSRLTVL.

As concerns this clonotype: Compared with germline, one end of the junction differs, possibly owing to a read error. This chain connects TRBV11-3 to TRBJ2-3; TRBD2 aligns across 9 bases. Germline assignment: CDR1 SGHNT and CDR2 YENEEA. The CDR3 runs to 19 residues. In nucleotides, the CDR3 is TGTGCCAGCAGTTATTCAGGGCGGGAGGGCCCGTTTCGCCCAGATAAGCAGTATTTC. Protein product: CASSYSGREGPFRPDKQYF. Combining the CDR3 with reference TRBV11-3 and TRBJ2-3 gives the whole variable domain EAGVVQSPRYKIIEKKQPVAFWCNPISGHNTLYWYLQNLGQGPELLIRYENEEAVDDSQLPKDRFSAERLKGVDSTLKIQPAELGDSAVYLCASSYSGREGPFRPDKQYFGPGTRLTVL.

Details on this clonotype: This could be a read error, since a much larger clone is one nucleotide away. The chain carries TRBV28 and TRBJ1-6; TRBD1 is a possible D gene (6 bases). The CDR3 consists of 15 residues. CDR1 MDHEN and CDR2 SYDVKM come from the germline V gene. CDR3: CANSFPPGRGSPLHF. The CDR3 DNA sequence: TGTGCCAACAGTTTCCCCCCCGGCAGGGGTTCACCCCTCCACTTT.

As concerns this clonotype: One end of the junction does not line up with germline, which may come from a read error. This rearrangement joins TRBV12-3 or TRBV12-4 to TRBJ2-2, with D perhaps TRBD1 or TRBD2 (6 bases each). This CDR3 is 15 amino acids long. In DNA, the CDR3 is TGTGCCAGCAGCCCCCGACAGGACCTCACCGGGGGGCTGTTTTTT. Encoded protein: CASSPRQDLTGGLFF.

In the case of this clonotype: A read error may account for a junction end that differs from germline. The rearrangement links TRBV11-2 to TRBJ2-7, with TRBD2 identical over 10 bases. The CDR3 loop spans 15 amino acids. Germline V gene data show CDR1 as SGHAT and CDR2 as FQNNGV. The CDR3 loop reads CACSRAGLAVYEQYF. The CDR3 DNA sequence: TGTGCCTGCAGCCGTGCCGGACTAGCGGTTTACGAACAGTACTTC.

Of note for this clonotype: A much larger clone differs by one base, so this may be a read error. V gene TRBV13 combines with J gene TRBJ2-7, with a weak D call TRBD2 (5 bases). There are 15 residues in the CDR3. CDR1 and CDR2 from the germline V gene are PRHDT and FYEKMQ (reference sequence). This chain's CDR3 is CASTLDRSENREQYF. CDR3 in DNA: TGTGCCAGCACCTTAGATCGTAGCGAGAATCGCGAGCAGTACTTC.

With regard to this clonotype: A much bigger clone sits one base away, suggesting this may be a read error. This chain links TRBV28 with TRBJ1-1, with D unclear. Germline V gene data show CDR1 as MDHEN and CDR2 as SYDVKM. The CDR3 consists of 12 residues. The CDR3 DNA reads TGTGCCAGCACTTTAGTACGTGGCGAGGCTTTCTTT. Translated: CASTLVRGEAFF.

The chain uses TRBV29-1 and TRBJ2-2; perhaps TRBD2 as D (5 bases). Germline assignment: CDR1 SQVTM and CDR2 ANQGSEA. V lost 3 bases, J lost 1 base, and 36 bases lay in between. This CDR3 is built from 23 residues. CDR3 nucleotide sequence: TGCAGCGTTGAGCCCGGAGGTAGGGTAGGACTCACTCCTCAAAACCAGAACACCGGGGAGCTGTTTTTT. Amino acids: CSVEPGGRVGLTPQNQNTGELFF.

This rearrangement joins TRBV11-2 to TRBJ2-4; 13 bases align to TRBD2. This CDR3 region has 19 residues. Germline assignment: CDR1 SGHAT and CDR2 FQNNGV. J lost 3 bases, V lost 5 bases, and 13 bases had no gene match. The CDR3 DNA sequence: TGTGCCAGCAGCCCTCGACTAGCGGGAGGACTTCGGTTCAAAAACATTCAGTACTTC. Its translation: CASSPRLAGGLRFKNIQYF.

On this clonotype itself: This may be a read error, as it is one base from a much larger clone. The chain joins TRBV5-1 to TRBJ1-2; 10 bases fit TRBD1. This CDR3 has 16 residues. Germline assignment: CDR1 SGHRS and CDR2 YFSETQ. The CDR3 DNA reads TGCGCCAGCGGCTTGGCCCCGACAGGGGGCGACTATGGCTACACCTTC. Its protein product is CASGLAPTGGDYGYTF.

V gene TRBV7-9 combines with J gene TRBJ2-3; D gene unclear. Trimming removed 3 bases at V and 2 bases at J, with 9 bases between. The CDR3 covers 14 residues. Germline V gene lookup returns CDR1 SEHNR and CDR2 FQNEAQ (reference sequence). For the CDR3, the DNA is TGTGCCAGCAGCTTGGACGGATCCACAGATACGCAGTATTTT. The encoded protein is CASSLDGSTDTQYF.

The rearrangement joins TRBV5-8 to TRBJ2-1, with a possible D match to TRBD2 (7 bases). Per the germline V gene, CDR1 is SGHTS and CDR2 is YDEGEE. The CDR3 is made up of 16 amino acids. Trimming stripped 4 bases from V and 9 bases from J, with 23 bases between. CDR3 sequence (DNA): TGTGCCAGCAGCGTAGAATGGACTAGGGGGAGCCCTGAGCAGTTCTTC. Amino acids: CASSVEWTRGSPEQFF.

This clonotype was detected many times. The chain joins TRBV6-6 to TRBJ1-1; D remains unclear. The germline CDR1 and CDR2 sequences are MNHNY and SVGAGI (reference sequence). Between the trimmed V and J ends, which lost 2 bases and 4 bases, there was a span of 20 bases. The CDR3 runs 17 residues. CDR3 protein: CASSYPFSKTEGTEAFF. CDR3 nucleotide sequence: TGTGCCAGCAGTTACCCCTTCTCGAAAACGGAGGGCACTGAAGCTTTCTTT.

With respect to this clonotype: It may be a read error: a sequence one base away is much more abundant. CDR3 loop: CASSPRGGAVLNIEAFF. The CDR3, as DNA: TGTGCCAGCAGCCCCCGGGGGGGCGCGGTGTTGAACATTGAAGCTTTCTTT. The chain recombines TRBV7-9 with TRBJ1-1; D is possibly TRBD1 (6 bases). The length of the CDR3 is 17 residues. CDR1 SEHNR and CDR2 FQNEAQ come from the germline V gene (reference sequence).

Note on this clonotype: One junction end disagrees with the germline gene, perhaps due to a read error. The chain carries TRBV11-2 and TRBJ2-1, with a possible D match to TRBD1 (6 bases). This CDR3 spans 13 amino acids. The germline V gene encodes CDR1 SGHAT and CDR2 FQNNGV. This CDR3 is CASSLSGVKERFF. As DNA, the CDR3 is TGTGCCAGCAGCTTATCAGGGGTCAAGGAGCGGTTCTTC.

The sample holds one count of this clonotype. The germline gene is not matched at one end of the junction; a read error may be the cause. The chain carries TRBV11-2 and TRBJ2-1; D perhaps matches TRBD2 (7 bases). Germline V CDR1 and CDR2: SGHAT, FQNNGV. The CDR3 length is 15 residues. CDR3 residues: CASSSGEGSYNEQFF. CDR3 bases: TGTGCAAGCAGCTCAGGGGAGGGCTCCTACAATGAGCAGTTCTTC.

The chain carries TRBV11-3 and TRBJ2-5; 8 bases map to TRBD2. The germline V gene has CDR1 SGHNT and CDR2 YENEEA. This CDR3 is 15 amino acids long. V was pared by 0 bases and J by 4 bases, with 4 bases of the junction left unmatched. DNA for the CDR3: TGTGCCAGCAGCTTAGACAGGCTAGCGGGAGAGACCCAGTACTTC. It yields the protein CASSLDRLAGETQYF.